Listed below are T cell receptor beta chains from one sample, sequenced in a study of Ad26.COV2.S vaccination and SARS-CoV-2 variants. Generated by immunoSEQ multiplex PCR, the TCRdb table keeps only in-frame clones and is missing some. The table has 400,000 to 450,000 clones, around 90% seen once. The sequenced sample was peripheral blood, obtained in a trial of Ad26.COV2.S vaccine versus placebo. Receptors originate from a person aged 18-60 years who received the Ad26.COV2.S COVID-19 vaccine or a placebo. The CDR3 runs from the conserved cysteine through the conserved F or W. A D gene is named only where the DNA matches it firmly.

len	d_gene	v_gene	j_gene	CDR3aa
14	TRBD1	TRBV5-4	TRBJ1-1	CASSLGQGLPEAFF
13	NA	TRBV7-3	TRBJ1-1	CASSFVGNTEAFF
12	NA	TRBV28	TRBJ2-1	CASSLGILEQFF
17	NA	TRBV5-4	TRBJ2-7	CASSLDRGQNKAYEQYF
12	NA	TRBV12-3/TRBV12-4	TRBJ2-7	CASSQGFYEQYF
16	TRBD1	TRBV2	TRBJ2-7	CASSLNPGQGGHEQYF
14	NA	TRBV6-5	TRBJ2-2	CASRPQGATGELFF
11	NA	TRBV6-4	TRBJ1-5	CASSLTWPQHF
15	NA	TRBV11-3	TRBJ2-5	CASSLDSRVGETQYF
15	NA	TRBV6-5	TRBJ2-7	CASSYSPRALHEQYF
14	NA	TRBV9	TRBJ1-2	CASSASHGDYGYTF
16	TRBD2	TRBV27	TRBJ2-1	CASSYTAGAIYNEQFF
13	NA	TRBV10-2	TRBJ2-7	CASSSGVNKEQYF
13	TRBD1	TRBV28	TRBJ1-5	CASSLTGDQPQHF
13	NA	TRBV2	TRBJ1-1	CASMEALNTEAFF
13	NA	TRBV25-1	TRBJ2-7	CASSEVMSYEQYF
14	TRBD1	TRBV5-1	TRBJ1-2	CASSSGTGAGAFTF
12	NA	TRBV30	TRBJ2-1	CAWSGPGREQFF
15	TRBD2	TRBV5-1	TRBJ2-7	CASSLLSGYSYEQYF
15	TRBD1	TRBV5-5	TRBJ2-7	CASSLQGALAYEQYF
15	TRBD1	TRBV11-3	TRBJ2-1	CASSARTGIYNEQFF
16	TRBD2	TRBV9	TRBJ2-7	CASSVGGAGVPYEQYF
13	NA	TRBV7-2	TRBJ2-7	CASSPLGTYEQYF
17	NA	TRBV15	TRBJ2-3	CATSGDSGLLRGDTQYF
18	NA	TRBV7-2	TRBJ1-6	CASSYGGRGFAYNSPLHF
16	TRBD2	TRBV4-3	TRBJ2-3	CASSQDKIAGPDTQYF
16	NA	TRBV7-9	TRBJ1-4	CASSLPGDTLNEKLFF
16	TRBD2	TRBV5-8	TRBJ2-7	CASSLGTSGNLDEQYF
14	NA	TRBV2	TRBJ1-3	CASSELDLPRTIYF
13	TRBD2	TRBV19	TRBJ2-7	CATQRENSYEQYF
14	TRBD1	TRBV9	TRBJ2-7	CASSVGQGAYEQYF
13	TRBD1	TRBV10-3	TRBJ2-1	CAISGQGESEQFF
14	NA	TRBV27	TRBJ2-2	CASRSGRYTGELFF
13	TRBD1	TRBV30	TRBJ1-2	CAWSVPGQSGYTF
13	TRBD1	TRBV2	TRBJ1-2	CARSGDRVGGYTF
12	NA	TRBV20-1	TRBJ2-3	CSASPSLPTQYF